The text below deals with one T cell receptor beta chain. Germline V gene data show CDR1 as MNHEY and CDR2 as SMNVEV (reference sequence). V shed 5 bases, J shed 1 base, and the junction held 6 bases outside the gene matches. The CDR3 spans 16 residues. Repertoires were generated with immunoSEQ multiplex PCR, while TCRdb's copy carries only in-frame clones and drops some. The sample holds around 54,000 clones, approximately 93% seen once. This chain links TRBV27 with TRBJ2-2; TRBD2 agrees at 8 bases. The receptor's source is a man between 40 and 49 years old with rheumatoid arthritis. Source material: PBMCs. CDR3 region: CASSASGTRNTGELFF. As DNA, the CDR3 is TGTGCCAGCAGTGCTTCCGGGACTAGGAACACCGGGGAGCTGTTTTTT.